The 15 T cell receptor beta chains below come from one sample, sequenced in a study of T-cell reconstitution after alpha-beta-depleted transplantation in children. Molecular barcoding with unique molecular identifiers was used for the TCRbeta library. TCRdb ran MiXCR on the PCR reads and lists one entry per CDR3 protein. The sample carries 450,000 to 600,000 distinct CDR3 sequences, approximately 29% recorded once. The sample here was PBMCs from the stem cell graft donor, taken from the stem cell graft. The source of these receptors is a human donor who donated a stem cell graft to a child with aplastic anemia.

This clonotype was observed a few times. The chain employs TRBV30 and TRBJ1-5; D gene uncertain. This CDR3 contains 13 residues. Trimming shortened V by 3 bases and J by 4 bases, and 10 bases separated the two germline ends. Per the germline V gene, CDR1 is GTSNPN and CDR2 is SVGIG (reference sequence). DNA for the CDR3: TGTGCCTGGAGGGAAAGGGCTAATCAGCCCCAGCATTTT. Translating it yields CAWRERANQPQHF.

The CDR3 DNA follows: TGCGTCGGGGATGGCTACACCTTC. Translated: CVGDGYTF. The V call is TRBV29-1, the J call TRBJ1-2; no reliable D call. Per germline, CDR1 SQVTM and CDR2 ANQGSEA. The CDR3 has 8 amino acids. The variable domain in full, completed from reference TRBV29-1 and TRBJ1-2, reads SAVISQKPSRDICQRGTSLTIQCQVDSQVTMMFWYRQQPGQSLTLIATANQGSEATYESGFVIDKFPISRPNLTFSTLTVSNMSPEDSSIYLCVGDGYTFGSGTRLTVV.

The chain has TRBV9 and TRBJ2-2; D perhaps matches TRBD2 (6 bases). V lost 1 base and J lost 4, with 23 bases in between. CDR1 and CDR2 from the germline V gene are SGDLS and YYNGEE. This CDR3 contains 19 residues. The CDR3 sequence: CASSVRPLLLAYGTGELFF. The CDR3 region has the DNA TGTGCCAGCAGCGTAAGACCCCTACTGCTAGCGTATGGCACCGGGGAGCTGTTTTTT.

The genes are TRBV5-4 and TRBJ2-5; 7 bases align to TRBD2. CDR3 size: 15 residues. V was clipped by 5 bases and J by 2 bases; unmatched bases: 9. The germline gives CDR1 SGHNT, CDR2 YYREEE (reference sequence). The CDR3 here is CASRSGGSGQETQYF. In DNA form, the CDR3 reads TGTGCCAGCAGGAGCGGCGGGAGTGGGCAAGAGACCCAGTACTTC.

The chain joins TRBV12-3 or TRBV12-4 to TRBJ2-2; D call uncertain. V shed 6 bases and J shed 3 bases, with 11 bases lying between them. This CDR3 is built from 14 residues. In DNA form, the CDR3 reads TGTGCCAGCAGGCATAGCCCCTACACCGGGGAGCTGTTTTTT. As protein: CASRHSPYTGELFF.

The chain employs TRBV7-9 and TRBJ1-1; unclear D gene. The CDR3 has 13 residues. The V gene's germline CDR1 is SEHNR and CDR2 FQNEAQ (reference sequence). V dropped 5 bases and J dropped 5 bases, with 12 bases sitting between them. Written as DNA, the CDR3 is TGTGCCAGCAGCCCCGACCCGAGGACTGAAGCTTTCTTT. Protein sequence: CASSPDPRTEAFF.

The chain is built from TRBV12-3 or TRBV12-4 and TRBJ2-3; D is possibly TRBD1 (6 bases). This CDR3 is built from 14 residues. V dropped 6 bases and J dropped 2 bases, with 12 bases sitting between them. CDR3: CASSRQEDTDTQYF. DNA for the CDR3: TGTGCCAGCAGCCGACAGGAGGACACAGATACGCAGTATTTT.

V gene TRBV20-1 combines with J gene TRBJ2-1; 16 nucleotides line up with TRBD2. V was pared by 5 bases and J by 2 bases, with 6 bases of the junction left unmatched. Per germline, CDR1 DFQATT and CDR2 SNEGSKA (reference sequence). The CDR3 length is 17 residues. CDR3 loop: CSAAGTSGRVTYNEQFF. Written as DNA, the CDR3 is TGCAGTGCTGCTGGGACTAGCGGGAGGGTAACCTACAATGAGCAGTTCTTC.

The V call is TRBV7-4, the J call TRBJ1-1, with D perhaps TRBD1 (6 bases). The CDR3 has 16 amino acids. V was trimmed by 7 bases and J by 1 base, leaving 19 bases between them. Germline V gives CDR1 SGHVT, CDR2 SQSDAQ. The DNA for the CDR3 is TGTGCCAGCACCCGGGACACAGTCGGAGAGAACACTGAAGCTTTCTTT. This sequence encodes CASTRDTVGENTEAFF.

This clonotype was detected only a few times. The chain is built from TRBV15 and TRBJ2-3, with D hard to call. Germline CDR1 reads LNHNV; CDR2 reads YYDKDF (reference sequence). The CDR3 is 15 residues long. V gave up 0 bases and J gave up 4 bases, with 11 bases separating them. The CDR3 sequence is CATSRDPGRSDTQYF. DNA for the CDR3: TGTGCCACCAGCAGAGATCCGGGTCGATCAGATACGCAGTATTTT.

V gene TRBV6-1 combines with J gene TRBJ2-3; D might be TRBD1 (6 bases). The length of the CDR3 is 13 residues. Trimming removed 6 bases from V and 6 bases from J, with 13 bases in between. CDR1 and CDR2 (germline): MNHNS, SASEGT. This CDR3 is CASRGDKPDTQYF. The CDR3 nucleotides read TGTGCCAGCAGGGGGGACAAACCGGATACGCAGTATTTT.

This clonotype occurred many times. The chain links TRBV18 to TRBJ1-3; maybe TRBD1 (6 bases). V was shortened by 3 bases and J by 0 bases, with 12 bases between the two germline ends. The CDR3 is made up of 16 amino acids. Germline lookup yields CDR1 KGHSH and CDR2 LQKENI. The CDR3 sequence is CASSPRQVSSGNTIYF. The CDR3 bases are TGTGCCAGCTCACCCCGACAGGTCAGCTCTGGAAACACCATATATTTT.

This clonotype was observed a few times. The rearrangement uses TRBV12-3 or TRBV12-4 and TRBJ1-5, with D uncertain. The V end was cut by 1 base, the J end by 7 bases, with 14 bases between. The length of the CDR3 is 15 residues. The CDR3 nucleotides are TGTGCCAGCAGTTTAGGAGCATCGCCCCGCCAGCCCCAGCATTTT. Protein product: CASSLGASPRQPQHF.

This clonotype was detected many times. The chain has TRBV20-1 and TRBJ2-5; D not certain. V gave up 6 bases and J gave up 5 bases, with 13 bases separating them. Germline V gene lookup returns CDR1 DFQATT and CDR2 SNEGSKA (reference sequence). CDR3 length: 12 residues. In nucleotides, the CDR3 is TGCAGTGCGAGGACCGGACGGGAGACCCAGTACTTC. It is translated as CSARTGRETQYF.

This chain connects TRBV5-1 to TRBJ1-6, with D maybe TRBD1 (5 bases). The CDR3 is 14 amino acids. V was shortened by 4 bases and J by 7 bases, with 12 bases between the two germline ends. Germline V lookup: CDR1 SGHRS, CDR2 YFSETQ. The CDR3 loop reads CASSARDQNSPLHF. The CDR3 DNA reads TGCGCCAGCAGCGCCCGGGACCAAAATTCACCCCTCCACTTT. Together with reference TRBV5-1 and TRBJ1-6, the CDR3 gives the full variable domain: KAGVTQTPRYLIKTRGQQVTLSCSPISGHRSVSWYQQTPGQGLQFLFEYFSETQRNKGNFPGRFSGRQFSNSRSEMNVSTLELGDSALYLCASSARDQNSPLHFGNGTRLTVT.